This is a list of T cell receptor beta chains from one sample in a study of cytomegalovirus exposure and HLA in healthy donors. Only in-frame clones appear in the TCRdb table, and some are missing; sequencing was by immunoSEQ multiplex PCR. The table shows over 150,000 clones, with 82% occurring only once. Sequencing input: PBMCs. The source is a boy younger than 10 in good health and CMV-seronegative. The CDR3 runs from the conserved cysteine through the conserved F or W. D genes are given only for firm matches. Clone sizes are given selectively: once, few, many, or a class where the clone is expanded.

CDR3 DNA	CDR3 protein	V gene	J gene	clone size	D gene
TGTGCCAGCAGGGGGGACAGGGGGGGCACTGAAGCTTTCTTT	CASRGDRGGTEAFF	TRBV28	TRBJ1-1	few	TRBD1
TGTGCCAGCAGCTTAAGATGGGGGGGAGGATCACCCCTCCACTTT	CASSLRWGGGSPLHF	TRBV7-2	TRBJ1-6	-	-
TGCGCCAGCAGGTACGACGGAGCCTACACCTTC	CASRYDGAYTF	TRBV5-1	TRBJ1-2	-	-
TGTGCCAGCAGCCCCCGGACAGGGAGCATCTCTGGGGCCAACGTCCTGACTTTC	CASSPRTGSISGANVLTF	TRBV9	TRBJ2-6	-	TRBD1
TGTGCCAGCAGCTATAATAGCGGGGGCACAGATACGCAGTATTTT	CASSYNSGGTDTQYF	TRBV7-2	TRBJ2-3	-	TRBD2
TGTGCCAGCAGTGAAGGGTGGGGAGGCTCTGGCTACACCTTC	CASSEGWGGSGYTF	TRBV2	TRBJ1-2	-	-
TGTGCCAGCAGCCCCGACAGGGGCTCCTACAATGAGCAGTTCTTC	CASSPDRGSYNEQFF	TRBV5-4	TRBJ2-1	-	TRBD1
TGTGCCAGCAGCCAAGAAGGGAGACAGGGCCATGGCTACACCTTC	CASSQEGRQGHGYTF	TRBV4-2	TRBJ1-2	-	TRBD1
TGTGCCAGCAGCCCCCGCGTGGTCGGGGAGCTGTTTTTT	CASSPRVVGELFF	TRBV9	TRBJ2-2	few	-
TGTGCCACCCGTCCGGGACTAAAAGAGACCCAGTACTTC	CATRPGLKETQYF	TRBV10-3	TRBJ2-5	-	TRBD2
TGTGCCAGCTCACCGCGGACTAGCTCCTACAATGAGCAGTTCTTC	CASSPRTSSYNEQFF	TRBV18	TRBJ2-1	-	TRBD2
TGTGCCATCTCCGGGACAGGCCCTTATGAGCAGTACTTC	CAISGTGPYEQYF	TRBV10-3	TRBJ2-5	-	TRBD1
TGTGCCAGTAGTCCCCCTTCTGCCGGGATCCTCTACAATGAGCAGTTCTTC	CASSPPSAGILYNEQFF	TRBV19	TRBJ2-1	-	-
TGTGCCATCAGTGCCCAGGGAGGGCACAATGAGCAGTTCTTC	CAISAQGGHNEQFF	TRBV10-3	TRBJ2-1	-	TRBD2
TGTGCCAGCAGGGTGGACAGCTATAATTCACCCCTCCACTTT	CASRVDSYNSPLHF	TRBV2	TRBJ1-6	few	-
TGTGCCAGCAGCTTGACCGGCGGGGGGGCGGTGGCAGATACGCAGTATTTT	CASSLTGGGAVADTQYF	TRBV5-4	TRBJ2-3	once	TRBD2
TGTGCCAGCAGATCTAGCGGGGGGCGGGGCACAGATACGCAGTATTTT	CASRSSGGRGTDTQYF	TRBV27	TRBJ2-3	-	TRBD2
TGCGCCAGCAGCCAAGATCTAGGCAGGGCTAAGTCACCCCTCCACTTT	CASSQDLGRAKSPLHF	TRBV4-3	TRBJ1-6	-	-
TGTGCCAGCAGGGGAGGACAGGGAGAAGAGACCCAGTACTTC	CASRGGQGEETQYF	TRBV7-9	TRBJ2-5	-	TRBD1
TGTGCCAGCTCACCGATGACAGGGAGGCTTGGTGAAAAACTGTTTTTT	CASSPMTGRLGEKLFF	TRBV18	TRBJ1-4	few	TRBD1
TGTGCCAGCAGCTTGCTAGCGGGTCTAGAGACCCAGTACTTC	CASSLLAGLETQYF	TRBV7-6	TRBJ2-5	-	TRBD2
TGTGCCAGCAGCCTTGCAGCGACAGGGCCCTACGAGCAGTACTTC	CASSLAATGPYEQYF	TRBV7-9	TRBJ2-7	-	TRBD1
TGTGCCAGCAGCAAACTCGGGACAGGGGGCGGGGAGACCCAGTACTTC	CASSKLGTGGGETQYF	TRBV7-8	TRBJ2-5	-	TRBD1
TGTGCCAGCAGCTTAAGGGGAATTAATTCACCCCTCCACTTT	CASSLRGINSPLHF	TRBV11-2	TRBJ1-6	few	-
TGTGCCAGCAGCCGGGTGGGAGGCCGAACCTACGAGCAGTACTTC	CASSRVGGRTYEQYF	TRBV27	TRBJ2-7	-	-
TGTGCCAGCAGCTTGGGGGGCGAACCGGGCTACACCTTC	CASSLGGEPGYTF	TRBV5-6	TRBJ1-2	once	-
TGTGCCAGCAGCTTAAAAAGGGGACTAGCGACCCCCAATGAGCAGTTCTTC	CASSLKRGLATPNEQFF	TRBV11-3	TRBJ2-1	-	TRBD2
TGCGCCATCAGTAAAGTCGGACAGAGCGACCGCTACGAGCAGTACTTC	CAISKVGQSDRYEQYF	TRBV10-3	TRBJ2-7	once	-
TGTGCCAGCAGCCAAGATCGCGGTAGCTCCTACAATGAGCAGTTCTTC	CASSQDRGSSYNEQFF	TRBV14	TRBJ2-1	-	-
TGTGCCAGCAGCTCCCTAGCGGGGGGGCGAGGAGAGACCCAGTACTTC	CASSSLAGGRGETQYF	TRBV7-9	TRBJ2-5	-	TRBD2
TGTGCCAGCAGTCAGACTAGCGGGAACTACAATGAGCAGTTCTTC	CASSQTSGNYNEQFF	TRBV6-5	TRBJ2-1	-	TRBD2
TGTGCCAGCAGCTCGGGGACAGATACGCAGTATTTT	CASSSGTDTQYF	TRBV7-9	TRBJ2-3	-	-
TGTGCCAGCAGCCAGCAGGGGACAGGGGGACAGCCCCAGCATTTT	CASSQQGTGGQPQHF	TRBV7-2	TRBJ1-5	-	TRBD1
TGTGCCAGCAGCGTAGATTCCCTTCCCCTGCGGGGGAACACAGATACGCAGTATTTT	CASSVDSLPLRGNTDTQYF	TRBV9	TRBJ2-3	-	TRBD2
TGTGCCAGCAGCTTGGGTAGCAATGAGCAGTTCTTC	CASSLGSNEQFF	TRBV5-4	TRBJ2-1	-	-
TGTGCCAGCAGCTTGGGGAAAGGACAGGGGAATTCACCCCTCCACTTT	CASSLGKGQGNSPLHF	TRBV11-2	TRBJ1-6	-	TRBD1
TGTGCCAGCAGCTTCCAACACAGGGATGGGTACTATGGCTACACCTTC	CASSFQHRDGYYGYTF	TRBV11-1	TRBJ1-2	-	-
TGTGCCAGCAGCTTAGGGACAGGGAACAATGAGCAGTTCTTC	CASSLGTGNNEQFF	TRBV7-3	TRBJ2-1	-	TRBD1
TGCGCCAGCAGCTTTCCGGGGGGGAACACTGAAGCTTTCTTT	CASSFPGGNTEAFF	TRBV5-1	TRBJ1-1	-	-
TGTGCCAGCAGCGTAGGATCTAGCGGGGGGGCAATATACAATGAGCAGTTCTTC	CASSVGSSGGAIYNEQFF	TRBV9	TRBJ2-1	few	TRBD2
TGTGCCAGCAGGCCGGGACTAGCGGGGGAGGTCGGGGAGCTGTTTTTT	CASRPGLAGEVGELFF	TRBV2	TRBJ2-2	-	TRBD2
TGTGCCAGCAGCTTAGGGACTCTCGTCCCCCACTATGGCTACACCTTC	CASSLGTLVPHYGYTF	TRBV7-9	TRBJ1-2	-	-
TGTGCCAGCAGCATGACTGCAGATACGCAGTATTTT	CASSMTADTQYF	TRBV7-9	TRBJ2-3	-	-
TGTGCCAGCAGCCCCCATGGAAGAGGAACTGAAGCTTTCTTT	CASSPHGRGTEAFF	TRBV9	TRBJ1-1	-	-
TGCGCCAGCAGCCAAACGGGACTAGCGGCGGAGACCCAGTACTTC	CASSQTGLAAETQYF	TRBV4-1	TRBJ2-5	-	TRBD2